These T cell receptor beta chains were read from a single sample in a study of blood T cell repertoires in COVID-19. Method: immunoSEQ multiplex PCR; TCRdb's copy keeps in-frame clones and lacks some. The sample gives more than 60,000 clones, more than 75% of which show up once; more than 9% is in the top ten. The sequenced material came from peripheral blood. Receptors originate from a man aged 55 to 70 with acute or convalescent COVID-19. The CDR3 runs from the conserved cysteine through the conserved F or W. The D gene is left open where the match is weak. Clone size is shown for a subset of rows, as once, few, many or a class of expanded clone.

V: TRBV27; J: TRBJ2-7; size: few; D: .; CDR3: CASSLSSRGSYEQYF; DNA: TGTGCCAGCAGTTTATCTAGCCGGGGTTCCTACGAGCAGTACTTC
V: TRBV3-1/TRBV3-2; J: TRBJ1-4; size: .; D: TRBD1; CDR3: CASSEIPGQDEKLFF; DNA: TGTGCCAGCAGCGAGATCCCGGGACAGGATGAAAAACTGTTTTTT
V: TRBV19; J: TRBJ2-7; size: .; D: TRBD1; CDR3: CASSRDGTGSYEQYF; DNA: TGTGCCAGTAGTAGAGACGGGACAGGCTCCTACGAGCAGTACTTC
V: TRBV5-6; J: TRBJ1-5; size: .; D: .; CDR3: CASSLRHQPQHF; DNA: TGTGCCAGCAGTCTACGTCATCAGCCCCAGCATTTT
V: TRBV18; J: TRBJ1-6; size: .; D: TRBD1; CDR3: CASSPDREQPLHF; DNA: TGTGCCAGCTCACCCGACAGGGAACAACCCCTCCACTTT
V: TRBV5-1; J: TRBJ2-3; size: .; D: .; CDR3: CASSLETSTDTQYF; DNA: TGCGCCAGCAGCTTGGAAACTAGCACAGATACGCAGTATTTT
V: TRBV25-1; J: TRBJ2-1; size: .; D: TRBD2; CDR3: CASRTSGYNEQFF; DNA: TGTGCCAGCCGGACTAGCGGGTACAATGAGCAGTTCTTC
V: TRBV6-2/TRBV6-3; J: TRBJ2-2; size: .; D: TRBD2; CDR3: CASSYNNRLGGSNTGELFF; DNA: TGTGCCAGCAGTTACAATAACAGGTTGGGAGGGTCGAACACCGGGGAGCTGTTTTTT
V: TRBV6-2/TRBV6-3; J: TRBJ2-7; size: .; D: .; CDR3: CASSYSSLAPTYEQYF; DNA: TGTGCCAGCAGTTACTCGAGCCTAGCGCCCACCTACGAGCAGTACTTC
V: TRBV30; J: TRBJ1-2; size: .; D: .; CDR3: CAWSGGPFGYGYTF; DNA: TGTGCCTGGAGTGGGGGGCCCTTTGGCTATGGCTACACCTTC
V: TRBV18; J: TRBJ2-2; size: few; D: .; CDR3: CASSRTVGNTGELFF; DNA: TGTGCCAGCTCACGGACAGTTGGGAACACCGGGGAGCTGTTTTTT
V: TRBV10-3; J: TRBJ2-2; size: .; D: .; CDR3: CAISEGRDNGELFF; DNA: TGTGCCATCAGTGAGGGCAGGGATAACGGGGAGCTGTTTTTT
V: TRBV7-2; J: TRBJ2-5; size: .; D: TRBD2; CDR3: CASSLGASGSQETQYF; DNA: TGTGCCAGCAGCTTAGGGGCTAGCGGGTCACAAGAGACCCAGTACTTC
V: TRBV6-6; J: TRBJ1-5; size: .; D: TRBD1; CDR3: CASSQTGGRQPQHF; DNA: TGTGCCAGCAGCCAAACAGGGGGCCGTCAGCCCCAGCATTTT
V: TRBV7-2; J: TRBJ1-5; size: .; D: TRBD1; CDR3: CASSWGQNNQPQHF; DNA: TGTGCCAGCAGTTGGGGACAGAACAATCAGCCCCAGCATTTT
V: TRBV9; J: TRBJ2-6; size: .; D: .; CDR3: CASSGLAGSSGANVLTF; DNA: TGTGCCAGCAGCGGACTCGCCGGCAGCTCTGGGGCCAACGTCCTGACTTTC
V: TRBV7-9; J: TRBJ1-2; size: .; D: .; CDR3: CASSFPGDYGYTF; DNA: TGTGCCAGCAGCTTTCCGGGGGATTATGGCTACACCTTC
V: TRBV5-6; J: TRBJ2-5; size: .; D: TRBD2; CDR3: CASSLDRGGETQYF; DNA: TGTGCCAGCAGCCTGGACCGGGGGGGAGAGACCCAGTACTTC
V: TRBV5-1; J: TRBJ2-7; size: .; D: TRBD1; CDR3: CASSLGDRDEQYF; DNA: TGCGCCAGCAGCTTGGGGGACAGGGACGAGCAGTACTTC
V: TRBV7-9; J: TRBJ1-1; size: few; D: TRBD1; CDR3: CASRPKDRVGTEAFF; DNA: TGTGCCAGCAGACCGAAGGACAGGGTAGGAACTGAAGCTTTCTTT
V: TRBV5-4; J: TRBJ2-1; size: .; D: TRBD2; CDR3: CASSLDASGSYNEQFF; DNA: TGTGCCAGCAGCTTGGACGCTAGCGGGAGCTACAATGAGCAGTTCTTC
V: TRBV28; J: TRBJ1-2; size: .; D: .; CDR3: CASSLLGAYGYTF; DNA: TGTGCCAGCAGTTTATTGGGAGCCTATGGCTACACCTTC
V: TRBV7-4; J: TRBJ2-4; size: .; D: TRBD1; CDR3: CASSPKPGTDLTLAKNIQYF; DNA: TGTGCCAGCAGCCCCAAGCCCGGGACAGATTTAACCTTAGCCAAAAACATTCAGTACTTC
V: TRBV5-4; J: TRBJ1-4; size: .; D: TRBD1; CDR3: CASSLPGGSEKLFF; DNA: TGTGCCAGCAGCTTGCCAGGGGGTAGTGAAAAACTGTTTTTT
V: TRBV19; J: TRBJ2-3; size: .; D: TRBD2; CDR3: CASSGRAIATSTDTQYF; DNA: TGTGCCAGTAGCGGGAGGGCCATCGCAACTAGCACAGATACGCAGTATTTT
V: TRBV2; J: TRBJ2-7; size: .; D: TRBD2; CDR3: CASSQVAGGLGEQYF; DNA: TGTGCCAGCAGCCAGGTCGCGGGAGGATTGGGCGAGCAGTACTTC
V: TRBV20-1; J: TRBJ1-1; size: .; D: .; CDR3: CSARPRDEAFF; DNA: TGCAGTGCCCGACCCAGGGATGAAGCTTTCTTT
V: TRBV5-1; J: TRBJ2-5; size: once; D: TRBD2; CDR3: CASSGTSGRETQYF; DNA: TGCGCCAGCAGCGGGACTAGCGGGAGAGAGACCCAGTACTTC
V: TRBV7-3; J: TRBJ2-1; size: .; D: TRBD2; CDR3: CASSLGLAGAGEQFF; DNA: TGTGCCAGCAGCTTAGGGCTAGCGGGGGCTGGTGAGCAGTTCTTC
V: TRBV9; J: TRBJ1-4; size: .; D: TRBD1; CDR3: CASSVPPGQGELFF; DNA: TGTGCCAGCAGCGTCCCCCCGGGACAGGGGGAACTGTTTTTT
V: TRBV15; J: TRBJ2-7; size: .; D: .; CDR3: CATSTTAGRGISYEQYF; DNA: TGTGCCACCAGCACTACGGCGGGCAGGGGAATCTCCTACGAGCAGTACTTC
V: TRBV7-9; J: TRBJ2-1; size: .; D: TRBD2; CDR3: CAGILGEGSYNEQFF; DNA: TGTGCCGGGATTTTGGGGGAGGGGTCCTACAATGAGCAGTTCTTC
V: TRBV6-6; J: TRBJ2-7; size: .; D: TRBD2; CDR3: CASSYLLAGGYEQYF; DNA: TGTGCCAGCAGTTACTTGCTAGCGGGAGGTTACGAGCAGTACTTC